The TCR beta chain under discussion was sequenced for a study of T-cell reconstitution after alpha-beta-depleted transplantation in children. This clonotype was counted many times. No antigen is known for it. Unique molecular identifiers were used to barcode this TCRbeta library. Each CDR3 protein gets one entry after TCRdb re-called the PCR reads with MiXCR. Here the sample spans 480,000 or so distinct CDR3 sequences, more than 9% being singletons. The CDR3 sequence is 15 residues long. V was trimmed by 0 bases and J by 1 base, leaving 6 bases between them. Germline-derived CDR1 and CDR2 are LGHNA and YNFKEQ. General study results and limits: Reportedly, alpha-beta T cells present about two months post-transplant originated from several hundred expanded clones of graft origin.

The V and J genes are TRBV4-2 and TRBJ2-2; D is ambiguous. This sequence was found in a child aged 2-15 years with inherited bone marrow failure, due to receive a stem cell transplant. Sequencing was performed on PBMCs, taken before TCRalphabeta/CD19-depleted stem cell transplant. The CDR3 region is CASSQDAENTGELFF. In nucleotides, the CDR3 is TGTGCCAGCAGCCAAGATGCAGAGAACACCGGGGAGCTGTTTTTT.